The clone carrying this T cell receptor (beta chain) was seen just once. The target antigen is unknown. The data derive from a study of identical twins. General observations from the study: Monozygotic twins shared more out-of-frame TCR alpha than recombination models predicted. One should note that invariant MAIT and iNKT cells could partly confound zero-insertion analyses. Fewer insertions characterized abundant cord blood beta clonotypes, whereas memory repertoires showed none.

This CDR3 comprises 16 residues. Trimming shortened V by 4 bases and J by 2 bases, and 15 bases separated the two germline ends. Germline CDR1 and CDR2: KGHDR and SFDVKD. The authors used template switching to add a universal primer site and gave cDNA unique molecular identifiers. From the 5' RACE reads, TCRdb called clonotypes with MiXCR, one entry per CDR3 protein. Counted here are 1.5 million to 2 million distinct CDR3 sequences, around 33% occurring once; the ten biggest clones make up around 0.3%. This TCR was sampled from a newborn girl in good health. Sequencing was performed on cord blood. This chain connects TRBV24-1 to TRBJ2-3; D ambiguous. CDR3 amino acids: CATSDSVFGTTDTQYF. The CDR3 nucleotides read TGTGCCACCAGTGACTCTGTGTTTGGCACCACAGATACGCAGTATTTT.